This T cell receptor beta chain was captured by sequencing in a study of cytomegalovirus exposure and HLA in healthy donors. Study-wide results and caveats: Being indistinguishable, some V segments were excluded, TRBV6-2 and TRBV6-3 among them.

Points on this clone: What it binds is unknown.

Amplification used 60 Vbeta primers and 13 Jbeta primers. Sequencing used immunoSEQ multiplex PCR; TCRdb keeps in-frame clones, though not all of them. Here the sample table reports some 75,000 clones. The V gene's germline CDR1 is KGHSH and CDR2 LQKENI. CDR3 length equals 14 residues. V gave up 6 bases and J gave up 3 bases, with 15 bases separating them. The gene calls are TRBV18 and TRBJ2-7; D is ambiguous. Sample: PBMCs. The source is a female donor in good health and CMV-seropositive. CDR3 sequence: CASSPDTGNYEQYF. CDR3 sequence (DNA): TGTGCCAGCTCGCCCGACACTGGAAACTACGAGCAGTACTTC.